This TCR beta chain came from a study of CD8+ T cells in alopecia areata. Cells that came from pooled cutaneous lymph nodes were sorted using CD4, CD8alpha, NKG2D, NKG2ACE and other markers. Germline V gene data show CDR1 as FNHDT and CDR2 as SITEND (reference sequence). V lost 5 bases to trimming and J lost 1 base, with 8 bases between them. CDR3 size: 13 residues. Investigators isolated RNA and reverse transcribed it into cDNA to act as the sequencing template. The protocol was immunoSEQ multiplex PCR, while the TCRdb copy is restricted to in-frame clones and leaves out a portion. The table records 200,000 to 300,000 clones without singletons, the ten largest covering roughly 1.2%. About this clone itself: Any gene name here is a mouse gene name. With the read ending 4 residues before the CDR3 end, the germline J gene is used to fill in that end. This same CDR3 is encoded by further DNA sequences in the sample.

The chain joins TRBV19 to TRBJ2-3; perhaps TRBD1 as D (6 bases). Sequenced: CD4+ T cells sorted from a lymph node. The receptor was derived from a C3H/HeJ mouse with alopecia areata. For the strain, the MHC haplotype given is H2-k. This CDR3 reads CASRRQGAETLYF. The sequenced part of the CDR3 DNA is TGTGCCAGCAGAAGACAGGGTGCAGAA.